This T cell receptor (beta chain) was obtained from a study of post-analysis software for immune sequencing data. Details on this clonotype: Antigen specificity is unknown.

Prepared libraries of TCR beta cDNA carried unique molecular identifiers. TCRdb reprocessed the PCR reads with MiXCR, giving one entry per CDR3 protein. In the table there are roughly 800,000 distinct CDR3 sequences, roughly 50% of which are singletons. The CDR3 runs 15 residues. V trimming: 5 bases; J trimming: 11 bases; junction bases outside the gene matches: 19. Germline CDR1 DFQATT, CDR2 SNEGSKA (reference sequence). Study findings and constraints: Relative to controls, patients had 4 or 5 TRBV segments at higher frequency, with TRBV5-6, TRBV5-1 and TRBV20-1 among these. Normalized Chao1 diversity was significantly reduced in patients versus controls.

Material for sequencing was blood. The rearrangement uses TRBV20-1 and TRBJ2-5; 8 nucleotides align to TRBD1. The receptor comes from a girl between 10 and 17 years old with multiple sclerosis. CDR3 nucleotides: TGCAGTGCTCAGATGACAGGGGCCCCCGACAATGAGCAGTACTTC. Amino acids: CSAQMTGAPDNEQYF.